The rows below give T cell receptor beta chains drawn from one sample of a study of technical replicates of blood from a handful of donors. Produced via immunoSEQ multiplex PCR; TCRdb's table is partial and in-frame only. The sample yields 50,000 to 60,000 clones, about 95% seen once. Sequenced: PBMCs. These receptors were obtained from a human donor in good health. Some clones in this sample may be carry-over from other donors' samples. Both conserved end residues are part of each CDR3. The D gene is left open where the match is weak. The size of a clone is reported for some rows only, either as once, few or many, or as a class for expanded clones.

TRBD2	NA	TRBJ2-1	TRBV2	CASTSEGGRAREQFF	TGTGCCAGCACCTCTGAGGGCGGGAGGGCAAGGGAGCAGTTCTTC
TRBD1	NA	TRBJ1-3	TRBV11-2	CASSPTTGGGNTIYF	TGTGCCAGCAGTCCAACGACAGGGGGTGGAAACACCATATATTTT
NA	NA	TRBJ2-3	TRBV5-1	CASSLSPRGAGGITDTQYF	TGCGCCAGCAGCTTGTCGCCGCGCGGGGCAGGGGGTATCACAGATACGCAGTATTTT
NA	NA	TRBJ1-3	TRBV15	CATTPLGAGNTIYF	TGTGCCACCACCCCTTTGGGGGCCGGAAACACCATATATTTT
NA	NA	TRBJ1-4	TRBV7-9	CASSGNEGEKLFF	TGTGCCAGCAGCGGGAACGAGGGAGAAAAACTGTTTTTT
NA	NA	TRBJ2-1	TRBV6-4	CASSDSGHQEQFF	TGTGCCAGCAGTGACTCGGGCCACCAGGAGCAGTTCTTC
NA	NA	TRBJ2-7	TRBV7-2	CASSSRGYEQYF	TGTGCCAGCAGCTCCAGGGGTTACGAGCAGTACTTC
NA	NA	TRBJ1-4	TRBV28	CASKGGGTSNEKLFF	TGTGCCAGCAAGGGGGGGGGTACCAGTAATGAAAAACTGTTTTTT
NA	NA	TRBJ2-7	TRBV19	CASSNRDWIPEQYF	TGTGCCAGTAGTAACCGGGACTGGATTCCCGAGCAGTACTTC
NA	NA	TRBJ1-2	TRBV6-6	CASSYFETDGYTF	TGTGCCAGCAGTTACTTTGAAACGGATGGCTACACCTTC
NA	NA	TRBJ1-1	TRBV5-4	CASSFRVNTEAFF	TGTGCCAGCAGCTTCCGGGTGAACACTGAAGCTTTCTTT
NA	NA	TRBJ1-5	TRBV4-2	CASSQGGGQPQHF	TGTGCCAGCAGCCAAGGGGGGGGTCAGCCCCAGCATTTT
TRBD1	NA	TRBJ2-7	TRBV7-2	CASSFYGQGRSYEQYF	TGTGCCAGCAGCTTTTACGGACAGGGGAGGTCCTACGAGCAGTACTTC
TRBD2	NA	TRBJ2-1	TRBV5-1	CASSLLAGGRNEQFF	TGCGCCAGCAGCTTGCTAGCGGGAGGGCGCAATGAGCAGTTCTTC
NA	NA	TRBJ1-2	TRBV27	CASSFTEANYGYTF	TGTGCCAGCAGTTTTACAGAAGCTAACTATGGCTACACCTTC
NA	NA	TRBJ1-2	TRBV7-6	CASSQSGYGYTF	TGTGCCAGCAGCCAATCAGGATATGGCTACACCTTC
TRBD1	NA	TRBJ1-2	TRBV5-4	CASSLSGGRGYTF	TGTGCCAGCAGCTTGTCAGGGGGCCGGGGCTACACCTTC
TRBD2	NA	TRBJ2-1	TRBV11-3	CASTLTGGSYNEQFF	TGTGCCAGCACCCTAACGGGGGGATCCTACAATGAGCAGTTCTTC
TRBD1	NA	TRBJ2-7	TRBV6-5	CASSYSAPDRGYEQYF	TGTGCCAGCAGTTACTCCGCACCGGACAGGGGGTACGAGCAGTACTTC
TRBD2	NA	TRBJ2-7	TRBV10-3	CATGSGRVEQYF	TGTGCCACTGGCAGCGGGAGAGTGGAGCAGTACTTC
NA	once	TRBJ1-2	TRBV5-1	CASSPGDILSSGYTF	TGCGCCAGCAGCCCAGGGGACATACTGTCTTCTGGCTACACCTTC
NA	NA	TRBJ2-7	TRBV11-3	CASSLTPSSYEQYF	TGTGCCAGCAGCTTGACTCCATCCTCCTACGAGCAGTACTTC
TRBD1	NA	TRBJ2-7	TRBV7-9	CASSLAGGTGYEQYF	TGTGCCAGCAGCTTAGCAGGGGGGACAGGCTACGAGCAGTACTTC
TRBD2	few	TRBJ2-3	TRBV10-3	CAIRDTGLAGNYTDTQYF	TGTGCCATCAGAGACACCGGACTAGCGGGCAATTACACAGATACGCAGTATTTT
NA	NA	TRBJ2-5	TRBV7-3	CASSTGATETQYF	TGTGCCAGCAGCACAGGAGCAACGGAGACCCAGTACTTC
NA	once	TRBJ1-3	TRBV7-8	CASSSNRDSANTIYF	TGTGCCAGCAGCTCAAACAGGGATTCGGCAAACACCATATATTTT
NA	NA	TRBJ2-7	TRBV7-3	CASSLGGASVYEQYF	TGTGCCAGCAGCTTAGGGGGGGCGTCAGTCTACGAGCAGTACTTC
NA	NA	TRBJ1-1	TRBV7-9	CASSLGAANTEAFF	TGTGCCAGCAGCTTAGGGGCAGCGAACACTGAAGCTTTCTTT
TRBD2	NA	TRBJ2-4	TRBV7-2	CASSLQTGTSGVAKNIQYF	TGTGCCAGCAGCCTCCAAACCGGGACTAGCGGGGTCGCCAAAAACATTCAGTACTTC
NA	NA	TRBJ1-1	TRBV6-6	CATRRGNTEAFF	TGTGCCACCCGGAGAGGGAACACTGAAGCTTTCTTT
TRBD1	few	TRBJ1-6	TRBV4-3	CASSRGTVDSPLHF	TGCGCCAGCAGCCGCGGGACAGTAGATTCACCCCTCCACTTT
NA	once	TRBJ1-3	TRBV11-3	CASSFSGTGNTIYF	TGTGCCAGCAGCTTTTCGGGAACTGGAAACACCATATATTTT
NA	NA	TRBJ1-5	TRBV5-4	CASSLLGDQPQHF	TGTGCCAGCAGCTTGTTAGGGGATCAGCCCCAGCATTTT
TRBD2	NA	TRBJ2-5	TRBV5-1	CASSLLAGGQETQYF	TGCGCCAGCAGCTTATTAGCGGGGGGGCAAGAGACCCAGTACTTC
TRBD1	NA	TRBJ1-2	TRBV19	CASETGGISYGYTF	TGTGCCAGTGAAACAGGGGGCATCTCATATGGCTACACCTTC
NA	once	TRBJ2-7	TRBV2	CATTVGQTFSEQYF	TGTGCCACCACAGTGGGGCAGACCTTTAGCGAGCAGTACTTC
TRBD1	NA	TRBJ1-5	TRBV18	CASSEGQGVGQPQHF	TGTGCCAGCTCGGAAGGACAGGGTGTGGGTCAGCCCCAGCATTTT
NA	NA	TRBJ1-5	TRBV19	CASDRQGDWNQPQHF	TGTGCCAGCGATCGGCAGGGTGATTGGAATCAGCCCCAGCATTTT
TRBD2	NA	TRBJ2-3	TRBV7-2	CASSWATSGGQDTQYF	TGTGCCAGCAGCTGGGCGACTAGCGGGGGGCAAGATACGCAGTATTTT
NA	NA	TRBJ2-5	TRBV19	CASSLTGVQETQYF	TGTGCCAGTAGCCTCACAGGTGTCCAAGAGACCCAGTACTTC
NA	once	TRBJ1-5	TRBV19	CASSMGPGQGGQPQHF	TGTGCCAGTAGTATGGGCCCGGGGCAGGGAGGTCAGCCCCAGCATTTT